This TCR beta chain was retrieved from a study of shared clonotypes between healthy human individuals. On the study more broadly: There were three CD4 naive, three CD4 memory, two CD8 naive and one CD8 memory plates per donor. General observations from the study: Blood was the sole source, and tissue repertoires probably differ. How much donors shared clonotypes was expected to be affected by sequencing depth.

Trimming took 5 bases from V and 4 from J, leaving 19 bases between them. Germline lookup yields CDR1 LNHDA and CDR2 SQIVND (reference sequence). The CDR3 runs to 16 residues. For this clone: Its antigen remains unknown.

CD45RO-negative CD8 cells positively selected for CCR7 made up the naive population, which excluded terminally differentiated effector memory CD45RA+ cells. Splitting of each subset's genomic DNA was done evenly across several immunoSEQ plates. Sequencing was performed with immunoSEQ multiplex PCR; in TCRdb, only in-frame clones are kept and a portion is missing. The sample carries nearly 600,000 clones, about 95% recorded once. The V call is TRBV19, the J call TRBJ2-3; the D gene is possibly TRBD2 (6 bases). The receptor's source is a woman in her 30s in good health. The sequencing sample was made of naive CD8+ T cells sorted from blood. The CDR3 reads CASSQEYGGWSDTQYF. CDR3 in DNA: TGTGCCAGTAGTCAAGAGTATGGGGGGTGGTCAGATACGCAGTATTTT.